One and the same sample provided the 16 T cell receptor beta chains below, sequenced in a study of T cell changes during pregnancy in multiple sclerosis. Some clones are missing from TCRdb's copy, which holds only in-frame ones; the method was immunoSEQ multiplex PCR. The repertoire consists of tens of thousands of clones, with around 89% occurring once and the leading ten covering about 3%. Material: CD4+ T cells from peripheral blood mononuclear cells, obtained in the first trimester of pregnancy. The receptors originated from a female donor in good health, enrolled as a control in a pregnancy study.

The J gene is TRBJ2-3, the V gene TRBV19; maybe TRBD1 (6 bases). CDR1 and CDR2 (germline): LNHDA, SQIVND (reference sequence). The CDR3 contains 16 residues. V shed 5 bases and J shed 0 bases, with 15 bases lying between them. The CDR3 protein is CASSSRDRTSTDTQYF. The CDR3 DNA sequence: TGTGCCAGTAGTTCCAGAGACAGGACTAGCACAGATACGCAGTATTTT.

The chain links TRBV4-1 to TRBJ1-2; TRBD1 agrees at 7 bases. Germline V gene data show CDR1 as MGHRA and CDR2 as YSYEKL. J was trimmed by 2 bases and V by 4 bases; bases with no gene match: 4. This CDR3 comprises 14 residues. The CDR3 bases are TGCGCCAGCAGCCGTGGGACAGAGAACTATGGCTACACCTTC. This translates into CASSRGTENYGYTF.

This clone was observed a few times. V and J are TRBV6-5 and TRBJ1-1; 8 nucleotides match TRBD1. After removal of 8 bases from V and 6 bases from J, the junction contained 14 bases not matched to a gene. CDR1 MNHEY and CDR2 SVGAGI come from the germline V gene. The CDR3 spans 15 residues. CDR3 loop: CASQNPGGAYSEAFF. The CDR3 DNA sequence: TGTGCCAGCCAGAATCCAGGGGGCGCGTACTCTGAAGCTTTCTTT.

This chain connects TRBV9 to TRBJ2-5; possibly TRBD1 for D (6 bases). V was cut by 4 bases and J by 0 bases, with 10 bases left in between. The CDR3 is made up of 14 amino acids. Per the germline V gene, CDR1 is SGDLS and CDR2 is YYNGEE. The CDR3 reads CASSPTGYQETQYF. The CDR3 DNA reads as TGTGCCAGCAGCCCCACAGGGTACCAAGAGACCCAGTACTTC.

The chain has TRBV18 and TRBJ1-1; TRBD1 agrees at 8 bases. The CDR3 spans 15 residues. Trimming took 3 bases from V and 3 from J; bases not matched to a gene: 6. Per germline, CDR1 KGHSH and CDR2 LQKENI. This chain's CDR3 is CASSPLTGGYTEAFF. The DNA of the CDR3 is TGTGCCAGCTCACCGCTTACAGGGGGATACACTGAAGCTTTCTTT.

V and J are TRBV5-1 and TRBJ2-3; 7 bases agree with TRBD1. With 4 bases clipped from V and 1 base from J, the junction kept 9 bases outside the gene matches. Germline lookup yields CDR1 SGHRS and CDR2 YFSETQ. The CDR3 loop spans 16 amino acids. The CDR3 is CASSPPVTGGTDTQYF. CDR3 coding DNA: TGCGCCAGCAGCCCCCCGGTTACAGGGGGCACAGATACGCAGTATTTT. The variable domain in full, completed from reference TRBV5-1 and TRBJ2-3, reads KAGVTQTPRYLIKTRGQQVTLSCSPISGHRSVSWYQQTPGQGLQFLFEYFSETQRNKGNFPGRFSGRQFSNSRSEMNVSTLELGDSALYLCASSPPVTGGTDTQYFGPGTRLTVL.

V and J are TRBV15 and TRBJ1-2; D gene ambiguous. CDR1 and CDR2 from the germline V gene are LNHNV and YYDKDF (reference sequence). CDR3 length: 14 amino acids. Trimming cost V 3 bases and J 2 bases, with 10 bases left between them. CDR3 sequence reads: CATSSYGGNYGYTF. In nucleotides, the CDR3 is TGTGCCACCAGCAGCTACGGAGGCAACTATGGCTACACCTTC.

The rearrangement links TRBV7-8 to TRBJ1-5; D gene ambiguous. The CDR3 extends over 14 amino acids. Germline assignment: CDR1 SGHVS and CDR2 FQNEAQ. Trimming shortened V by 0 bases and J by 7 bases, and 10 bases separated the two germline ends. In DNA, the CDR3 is TGTGCCAGCAGCTTAGCCAGGTTCCAGCAGCCCCAGCATTTT. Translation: CASSLARFQQPQHF.

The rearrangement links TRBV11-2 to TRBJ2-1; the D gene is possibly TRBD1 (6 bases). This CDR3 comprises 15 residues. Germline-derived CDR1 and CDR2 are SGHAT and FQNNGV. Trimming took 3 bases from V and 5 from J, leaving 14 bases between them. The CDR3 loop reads CASSFVGQSHNEQFF. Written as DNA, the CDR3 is TGTGCCAGCAGCTTCGTCGGACAGAGCCACAATGAGCAGTTCTTC.

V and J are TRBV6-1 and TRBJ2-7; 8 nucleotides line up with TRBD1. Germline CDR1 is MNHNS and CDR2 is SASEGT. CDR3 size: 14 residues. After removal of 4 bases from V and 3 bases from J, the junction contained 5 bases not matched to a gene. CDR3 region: CASSGGTGHYEQYF. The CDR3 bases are TGTGCCAGCAGTGGAGGGACAGGTCACTACGAGCAGTACTTC.

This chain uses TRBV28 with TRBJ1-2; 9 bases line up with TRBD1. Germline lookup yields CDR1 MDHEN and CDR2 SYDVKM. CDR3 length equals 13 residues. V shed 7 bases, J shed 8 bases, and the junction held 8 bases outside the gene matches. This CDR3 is CASIGQGKEGYTF. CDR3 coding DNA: TGTGCCAGCATAGGACAGGGGAAGGAGGGCTACACCTTC.

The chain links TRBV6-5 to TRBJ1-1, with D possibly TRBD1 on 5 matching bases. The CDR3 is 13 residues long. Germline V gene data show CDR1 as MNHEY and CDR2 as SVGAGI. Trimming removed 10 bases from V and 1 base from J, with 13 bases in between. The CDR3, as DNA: TGTGCCACCAGGCCAGGGTCGAACACTGAAGCTTTCTTT. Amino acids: CATRPGSNTEAFF.

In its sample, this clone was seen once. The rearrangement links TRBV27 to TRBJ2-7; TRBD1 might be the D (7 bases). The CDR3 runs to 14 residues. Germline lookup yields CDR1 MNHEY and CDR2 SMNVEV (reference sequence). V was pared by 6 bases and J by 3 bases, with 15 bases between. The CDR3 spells CASSLRQGGYEQYF. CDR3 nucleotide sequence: TGTGCCAGCAGCCTCAGACAGGGAGGCTACGAGCAGTACTTC.

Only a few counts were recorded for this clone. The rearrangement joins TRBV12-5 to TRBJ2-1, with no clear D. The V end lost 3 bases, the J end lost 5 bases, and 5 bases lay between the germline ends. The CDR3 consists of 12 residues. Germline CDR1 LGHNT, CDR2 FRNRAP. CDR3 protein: CASGFSDNEQFF. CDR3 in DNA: TGTGCTAGTGGTTTCTCTGACAATGAGCAGTTCTTC.

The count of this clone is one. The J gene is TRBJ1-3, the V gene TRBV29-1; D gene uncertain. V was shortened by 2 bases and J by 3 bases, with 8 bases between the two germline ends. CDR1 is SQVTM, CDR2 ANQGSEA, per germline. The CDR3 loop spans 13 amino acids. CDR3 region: CSVEHRVGNTIYF. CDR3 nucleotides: TGCAGCGTTGAACACAGAGTTGGAAACACCATATATTTT.

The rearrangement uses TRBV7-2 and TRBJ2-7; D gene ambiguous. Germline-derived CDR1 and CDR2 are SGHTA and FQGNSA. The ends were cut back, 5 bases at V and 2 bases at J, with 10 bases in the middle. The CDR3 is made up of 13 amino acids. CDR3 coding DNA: TGTGCCAGCAGCCCCCCGACTGCCTACGAGCAGTACTTC. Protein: CASSPPTAYEQYF.